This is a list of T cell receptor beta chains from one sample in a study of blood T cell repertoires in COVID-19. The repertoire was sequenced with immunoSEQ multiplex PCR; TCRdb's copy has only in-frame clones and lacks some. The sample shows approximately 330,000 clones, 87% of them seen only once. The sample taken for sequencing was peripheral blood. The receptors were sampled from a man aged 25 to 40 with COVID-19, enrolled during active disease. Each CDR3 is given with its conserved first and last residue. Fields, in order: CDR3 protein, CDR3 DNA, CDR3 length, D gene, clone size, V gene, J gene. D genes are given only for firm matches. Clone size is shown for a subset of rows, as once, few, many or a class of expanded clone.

CDR3 protein: CASSIEAEYNEQFF
CDR3 DNA: TGTGCCAGTAGTATCGAGGCAGAGTACAATGAGCAGTTCTTC
CDR3 length: 14
D gene: .
clone size: .
V gene: TRBV19
J gene: TRBJ2-1

CDR3 protein: CASSPRDSSTDTQYF
CDR3 DNA: TGTGCCAGCAGTCCCAGGGACTCTAGCACAGATACGCAGTATTTT
CDR3 length: 15
D gene: .
clone size: .
V gene: TRBV6-5
J gene: TRBJ2-3

CDR3 protein: CASSQERTGNQPQHF
CDR3 DNA: TGTGCCAGCAGCCAAGAGAGGACAGGGAATCAGCCCCAGCATTTT
CDR3 length: 15
D gene: TRBD1
clone size: few
V gene: TRBV4-2
J gene: TRBJ1-5

CDR3 protein: CASSRPGQHSIAGGKTSTDTQYF
CDR3 DNA: TGTGCCAGCAGCCGGCCGGGACAGCATAGTATAGCGGGGGGAAAAACTAGCACAGATACGCAGTATTTT
CDR3 length: 23
D gene: TRBD2
clone size: .
V gene: TRBV7-8
J gene: TRBJ2-3

CDR3 protein: CASSTRTGGIPLGYEQYF
CDR3 DNA: TGTGCCAGCAGTACTCGGACAGGGGGCATCCCACTGGGCTACGAGCAGTACTTC
CDR3 length: 18
D gene: TRBD1
clone size: few
V gene: TRBV27
J gene: TRBJ2-7

CDR3 protein: CASTPTEGNEKLFF
CDR3 DNA: TGCGCCAGCACTCCGACAGAAGGAAATGAAAAACTGTTTTTT
CDR3 length: 14
D gene: .
clone size: .
V gene: TRBV10-1
J gene: TRBJ1-4

CDR3 protein: CASSGDRGETQYF
CDR3 DNA: TGTGCCAGCAGTGGGGACAGGGGGGAGACCCAGTACTTC
CDR3 length: 13
D gene: TRBD1
clone size: .
V gene: TRBV7-2
J gene: TRBJ2-5

CDR3 protein: CASSPTGVTTEAFF
CDR3 DNA: TGTGCCAGCAGCCCGACAGGGGTCACCACTGAAGCTTTCTTT
CDR3 length: 14
D gene: TRBD1
clone size: .
V gene: TRBV7-2
J gene: TRBJ1-1

CDR3 protein: CASSFSGDTEAFF
CDR3 DNA: TGTGCCAGCAGTTTCTCGGGGGACACTGAAGCTTTCTTT
CDR3 length: 13
D gene: .
clone size: .
V gene: TRBV12-3/TRBV12-4
J gene: TRBJ1-1

CDR3 protein: CASRAQGVGYGYTF
CDR3 DNA: TGTGCCAGCAGGGCTCAGGGGGTAGGCTATGGCTACACCTTC
CDR3 length: 14
D gene: TRBD1
clone size: .
V gene: TRBV2
J gene: TRBJ1-2

CDR3 protein: CASSPYRGSTDTQYF
CDR3 DNA: TGTGCCAGCAGCCCTTATCGGGGTAGCACAGATACGCAGTATTTT
CDR3 length: 15
D gene: .
clone size: few
V gene: TRBV7-2
J gene: TRBJ2-3

CDR3 protein: CASSYSRNRLSSYEQYF
CDR3 DNA: TGTGCCAGCAGTTACTCGAGGAACAGGCTAAGCTCCTACGAGCAGTACTTC
CDR3 length: 17
D gene: .
clone size: .
V gene: TRBV6-2/TRBV6-3
J gene: TRBJ2-7

CDR3 protein: CATTRQGANGEQYF
CDR3 DNA: TGTGCCACAACGAGGCAGGGGGCGAACGGCGAGCAGTACTTC
CDR3 length: 14
D gene: TRBD1
clone size: once
V gene: TRBV10-3
J gene: TRBJ2-7

CDR3 protein: CSVDGQGADETQYF
CDR3 DNA: TGCAGCGTCGACGGACAGGGGGCGGACGAGACCCAGTACTTC
CDR3 length: 14
D gene: TRBD1
clone size: .
V gene: TRBV29-1
J gene: TRBJ2-5

CDR3 protein: CASSYSMGQGDFF
CDR3 DNA: TGTGCCAGCAGTTACTCGATGGGACAGGGGGATTTCTTT
CDR3 length: 13
D gene: TRBD1
clone size: once
V gene: TRBV6-2/TRBV6-3
J gene: TRBJ1-1

CDR3 protein: CATSGGTGRAFYGYTF
CDR3 DNA: TGTGCCACCAGTGGGGGGACAGGGCGCGCCTTCTATGGCTACACCTTC
CDR3 length: 16
D gene: TRBD1
clone size: .
V gene: TRBV24-1
J gene: TRBJ1-2

CDR3 protein: CATSDDGQGGTDTQYF
CDR3 DNA: TGTGCCACCAGTGACGACGGACAGGGAGGAACAGATACGCAGTATTTT
CDR3 length: 16
D gene: TRBD1
clone size: .
V gene: TRBV24-1
J gene: TRBJ2-3

CDR3 protein: CASSELAGGFTGELFF
CDR3 DNA: TGTGCCAGCAGTGAACTAGCGGGAGGGTTCACCGGGGAGCTGTTTTTT
CDR3 length: 16
D gene: TRBD2
clone size: .
V gene: TRBV6-1
J gene: TRBJ2-2

CDR3 protein: CASSLIRSRVRSPLHF
CDR3 DNA: TGTGCCAGCAGTTTAATTCGCAGCAGGGTCCGGTCACCCCTCCACTTT
CDR3 length: 16
D gene: .
clone size: .
V gene: TRBV28
J gene: TRBJ1-6

CDR3 protein: CASSFSGFTEAFF
CDR3 DNA: TGTGCCAGCAGTTTTAGCGGATTTACTGAAGCTTTCTTT
CDR3 length: 13
D gene: .
clone size: .
V gene: TRBV6-2/TRBV6-3
J gene: TRBJ1-1

CDR3 protein: CASSFTGRGNEQFF
CDR3 DNA: TGCGCCAGCAGCTTTACCGGGAGGGGCAATGAGCAGTTCTTC
CDR3 length: 14
D gene: TRBD2
clone size: .
V gene: TRBV5-1
J gene: TRBJ2-1

CDR3 protein: CASSLGDRNYGYTF
CDR3 DNA: TGTGCCAGCAGCTTGGGGGACAGAAACTATGGCTACACCTTC
CDR3 length: 14
D gene: TRBD1
clone size: .
V gene: TRBV5-5
J gene: TRBJ1-2

CDR3 protein: CASSWGLGYGYTF
CDR3 DNA: TGTGCCAGCAGTTGGGGACTCGGCTATGGCTACACCTTC
CDR3 length: 13
D gene: .
clone size: .
V gene: TRBV12-3/TRBV12-4
J gene: TRBJ1-2

CDR3 protein: CASSGTSGSSYEQYF
CDR3 DNA: TGTGCCAGCAGCGGAACTAGCGGGAGCTCCTACGAGCAGTACTTC
CDR3 length: 15
D gene: TRBD2
clone size: .
V gene: TRBV7-3
J gene: TRBJ2-7

CDR3 protein: CASSSLAGVRSDTQYF
CDR3 DNA: TGTGCCAGCAGTTCATTAGCGGGAGTGAGGTCAGATACGCAGTATTTT
CDR3 length: 16
D gene: TRBD2
clone size: .
V gene: TRBV27
J gene: TRBJ2-3

CDR3 protein: CASQDVTLSEKLFF
CDR3 DNA: TGTGCCAGCCAAGATGTGACACTCTCTGAAAAACTGTTTTTT
CDR3 length: 14
D gene: .
clone size: few
V gene: TRBV28
J gene: TRBJ1-4

CDR3 protein: CASSPLSAGGSNIQYF
CDR3 DNA: TGTGCCAGCTCACCACTATCGGCAGGGGGTTCGAACATTCAGTACTTC
CDR3 length: 16
D gene: TRBD1
clone size: .
V gene: TRBV18
J gene: TRBJ2-4

CDR3 protein: CASSTETEAFF
CDR3 DNA: TGTGCCAGCAGCACAGAGACTGAAGCTTTCTTT
CDR3 length: 11
D gene: .
clone size: .
V gene: TRBV6-2/TRBV6-3
J gene: TRBJ1-1

CDR3 protein: CASSLMGQGGSTEAFF
CDR3 DNA: TGTGCCAGCAGCTTAATGGGACAGGGTGGTAGTACTGAAGCTTTCTTT
CDR3 length: 16
D gene: TRBD1
clone size: .
V gene: TRBV7-3
J gene: TRBJ1-1

CDR3 protein: CASSYRASYEQYF
CDR3 DNA: TGTGCCAGCAGTTACAGGGCATCCTACGAGCAGTACTTC
CDR3 length: 13
D gene: .
clone size: few
V gene: TRBV27
J gene: TRBJ2-7

CDR3 protein: CASSESGGTYNEQFF
CDR3 DNA: TGCGCCAGCAGTGAGTCCGGGGGTACCTACAATGAGCAGTTCTTC
CDR3 length: 15
D gene: .
clone size: once
V gene: TRBV10-2
J gene: TRBJ2-1

CDR3 protein: CAISVEGGKTEAFF
CDR3 DNA: TGTGCCATCAGTGTGGAGGGCGGGAAAACTGAAGCTTTCTTT
CDR3 length: 14
D gene: .
clone size: .
V gene: TRBV10-3
J gene: TRBJ1-1

CDR3 protein: CASSQWLAPDTQYF
CDR3 DNA: TGTGCCAGCAGCCAATGGCTAGCGCCAGATACGCAGTATTTT
CDR3 length: 14
D gene: .
clone size: .
V gene: TRBV14
J gene: TRBJ2-3

CDR3 protein: CASSFSLQGGYGYTF
CDR3 DNA: TGTGCCAGCAGCTTCTCCCTACAGGGGGGCTATGGCTACACCTTC
CDR3 length: 15
D gene: TRBD1
clone size: .
V gene: TRBV7-9
J gene: TRBJ1-2

CDR3 protein: CASSSDYGYTF
CDR3 DNA: TGTGCCAGCAGTTCGGACTATGGCTACACCTTC
CDR3 length: 11
D gene: .
clone size: .
V gene: TRBV12-3/TRBV12-4
J gene: TRBJ1-2

CDR3 protein: CASSFLSVQYF
CDR3 DNA: TGTGCCAGCAGTTTCCTTTCAGTGCAGTACTTC
CDR3 length: 11
D gene: .
clone size: .
V gene: TRBV12-3/TRBV12-4
J gene: TRBJ2-7

CDR3 protein: CSVGGQQETQYF
CDR3 DNA: TGCAGCGTGGGTGGACAGCAAGAGACCCAGTACTTC
CDR3 length: 12
D gene: .
clone size: .
V gene: TRBV29-1
J gene: TRBJ2-5

CDR3 protein: CASRLGQGGGYTF
CDR3 DNA: TGTGCCAGCAGACTCGGACAGGGAGGCGGCTACACCTTC
CDR3 length: 13
D gene: TRBD1
clone size: .
V gene: TRBV19
J gene: TRBJ1-2

CDR3 protein: CASSVDPGTNTEAFF
CDR3 DNA: TGTGCCAGCAGCGTAGATCCAGGCACGAACACTGAAGCTTTCTTT
CDR3 length: 15
D gene: .
clone size: .
V gene: TRBV9
J gene: TRBJ1-1

CDR3 protein: CASNHLAGDTGELFF
CDR3 DNA: TGTGCCAGCAATCATCTAGCGGGAGACACCGGGGAGCTGTTTTTT
CDR3 length: 15
D gene: TRBD2
clone size: .
V gene: TRBV28
J gene: TRBJ2-2

CDR3 protein: CASSPTAGAETQYF
CDR3 DNA: TGTGCCAGCTCACCAACAGCGGGAGCAGAGACCCAGTACTTC
CDR3 length: 14
D gene: TRBD2
clone size: .
V gene: TRBV18
J gene: TRBJ2-5

CDR3 protein: CASSLQGAGEQYF
CDR3 DNA: TGTGCCAGCAGCTTACAGGGGGCAGGCGAGCAGTACTTC
CDR3 length: 13
D gene: TRBD1
clone size: .
V gene: TRBV7-2
J gene: TRBJ2-7

CDR3 protein: CASSLRGAQYF
CDR3 DNA: TGTGCCAGCAGTTTACGGGGAGCTCAGTACTTC
CDR3 length: 11
D gene: .
clone size: .
V gene: TRBV28
J gene: TRBJ2-7

CDR3 protein: CAWSVSRGLAGNTGELFF
CDR3 DNA: TGTGCCTGGAGTGTATCCCGAGGACTAGCGGGGAACACCGGGGAGCTGTTTTTT
CDR3 length: 18
D gene: TRBD2
clone size: .
V gene: TRBV30
J gene: TRBJ2-2

CDR3 protein: CASGPASTGDYGYTF
CDR3 DNA: TGTGCCAGCGGACCCGCTTCGACAGGGGACTATGGCTACACCTTC
CDR3 length: 15
D gene: TRBD1
clone size: .
V gene: TRBV28
J gene: TRBJ1-2

CDR3 protein: CASSLGVTGGSEKLFF
CDR3 DNA: TGCGCCAGCAGCTTAGGCGTGACAGGGGGAAGCGAAAAACTGTTTTTT
CDR3 length: 16
D gene: TRBD1
clone size: .
V gene: TRBV5-1
J gene: TRBJ1-4

CDR3 protein: CASSLGEGNQPQHF
CDR3 DNA: TGTGCCAGCAGCTTAGGCGAGGGCAATCAGCCCCAGCATTTT
CDR3 length: 14
D gene: .
clone size: .
V gene: TRBV7-9
J gene: TRBJ1-5

CDR3 protein: CASSQVQGVDTQYF
CDR3 DNA: TGTGCCAGCAGCCAAGTACAGGGGGTGGATACGCAGTATTTT
CDR3 length: 14
D gene: TRBD1
clone size: .
V gene: TRBV3-1/TRBV3-2
J gene: TRBJ2-3